The sequence of this T cell receptor beta chain was determined in a study of B cell selection in AIRE deficiency. Whole-study findings and limits: Of about 3,900 shared Treg TCRbeta sequences, around 31% were healthy-donor-only and around 9.5% patient-only. Around 33% of healthy-donor shared Treg TCRbeta sequences appeared in patient Tconv cells. Shorter CDR3s marked shared Treg sequences, biased toward few non-templated insertions.

Method: immunoSEQ multiplex PCR; TCRdb's copy keeps in-frame clones and lacks some. The table has 2,500 to 3,500 clones, around 76% seen once. The CDR3 runs to 16 residues. Between the trimmed V and J ends, which lost 3 bases and 1 base, there was a span of 13 bases. Looked up from germline, CDR1 is MNHEY and CDR2 is SMNVEV (reference sequence). Regulatory T cells were sorted as CD4+CD25hiCD127low/negative cells. On this clone: Antigen: not known.

The sequence was collected from a human donor with AIRE deficiency. The chain employs TRBV27 and TRBJ2-1, with D possibly TRBD2 on 6 matching bases. The sample comprised Tregs sorted from PBMCs. The CDR3 DNA sequence: TGTGCCAGCAGTTTCGAACGGGAGTGGTCCTACAATGAGCAGTTCTTC. It yields the protein CASSFEREWSYNEQFF.